The rows below give T cell receptor beta chains drawn from one sample of a study of shared clonotypes between healthy human individuals. The data were produced by immunoSEQ multiplex PCR, yet TCRdb's version contains in-frame clones alone and is incomplete. The sample records 530,000 or so clones, about 75% being singletons. Material for sequencing was PBMCs. The receptors shown here come from a middle-aged woman in good health. Some clones in this sample may be carry-over from other donors' samples. The CDR3 runs from the conserved cysteine through the conserved F or W. D genes are given only for firm matches. Rows give clone size only sometimes, using once, few, many, or a class for an expanded clone.

d_gene: NA
abundance: NA
j_gene: TRBJ2-2
v_gene: TRBV2
CDR3aa: CASRPGTNTGELFF
CDR3nt: TGTGCCAGCAGGCCCGGGACGAACACCGGGGAGCTGTTTTTT

d_gene: TRBD1
abundance: few
j_gene: TRBJ2-7
v_gene: TRBV18
CDR3aa: CASSFGQASYEQYF
CDR3nt: TGTGCCAGCTCATTCGGACAGGCATCCTACGAGCAGTACTTC

d_gene: NA
abundance: NA
j_gene: TRBJ2-1
v_gene: TRBV9
CDR3aa: CASSVEALPGVQFF
CDR3nt: TGTGCCAGCAGCGTAGAGGCCCTCCCCGGTGTGCAGTTCTTC

d_gene: NA
abundance: NA
j_gene: TRBJ2-7
v_gene: TRBV28
CDR3aa: CASSRPYGRVHGYEQYF
CDR3nt: TGTGCCAGCAGTCGCCCTTATGGCAGGGTACATGGCTACGAGCAGTACTTC

d_gene: NA
abundance: few
j_gene: TRBJ1-3
v_gene: TRBV2
CDR3aa: CASRDQTGFFGNTIYF
CDR3nt: TGTGCCAGCAGAGATCAAACAGGGTTCTTTGGAAACACCATATATTTT

d_gene: TRBD1
abundance: NA
j_gene: TRBJ1-6
v_gene: TRBV5-6
CDR3aa: CASSPGQGRSPLHF
CDR3nt: TGTGCCAGCAGCCCTGGACAGGGTCGGTCACCCCTCCACTTT

d_gene: TRBD2
abundance: NA
j_gene: TRBJ2-3
v_gene: TRBV7-3
CDR3aa: CASSLRGGDTDTQYF
CDR3nt: TGTGCCAGCAGCTTACGCGGGGGAGACACAGATACGCAGTATTTT

d_gene: TRBD2
abundance: NA
j_gene: TRBJ2-3
v_gene: TRBV7-2
CDR3aa: CASSLGGDKREWYF
CDR3nt: TGTGCCAGCAGCTTAGGAGGGGATAAGCGGGAGTGGTATTTT

d_gene: NA
abundance: NA
j_gene: TRBJ1-3
v_gene: TRBV27
CDR3aa: CASSRGGAVSGNTIYF
CDR3nt: TGTGCCAGCAGTAGGGGCGGGGCAGTCTCTGGAAACACCATATATTTT

d_gene: TRBD2
abundance: NA
j_gene: TRBJ2-7
v_gene: TRBV27
CDR3aa: CASSLLGPGLAGEGYEQYF
CDR3nt: TGTGCCAGCAGTTTACTTGGACCTGGACTAGCGGGAGAAGGGTACGAGCAGTACTTC

d_gene: NA
abundance: NA
j_gene: TRBJ1-2
v_gene: TRBV28
CDR3aa: CASSLRAGTYGYTF
CDR3nt: TGTGCCAGCAGCCTTAGAGCTGGGACATATGGCTACACCTTC

d_gene: TRBD1
abundance: few
j_gene: TRBJ1-5
v_gene: TRBV2
CDR3aa: CASSEAGQGDQPQHF
CDR3nt: TGTGCCAGCAGTGAAGCCGGACAGGGCGATCAGCCCCAGCATTTT

d_gene: TRBD2
abundance: few
j_gene: TRBJ2-1
v_gene: TRBV23-1
CDR3aa: CASRGDSREGNEQFF
CDR3nt: TGCGCCAGCAGGGGGGACTCACGGGAGGGAAATGAGCAGTTCTTC

d_gene: NA
abundance: NA
j_gene: TRBJ1-1
v_gene: TRBV27
CDR3aa: CASIGRVGAGGTEAFF
CDR3nt: TGTGCCAGCATCGGACGCGTGGGGGCTGGCGGCACTGAAGCTTTCTTT

d_gene: NA
abundance: NA
j_gene: TRBJ2-2
v_gene: TRBV19
CDR3aa: CASSSHLGQVTNTGELFF
CDR3nt: TGTGCCAGTAGTAGCCACCTGGGGCAGGTGACGAACACCGGGGAGCTGTTTTTT

d_gene: TRBD1
abundance: few
j_gene: TRBJ1-1
v_gene: TRBV11-2
CDR3aa: CASSLDRVSGAFF
CDR3nt: TGTGCCAGCAGCTTGGACAGGGTTTCAGGGGCTTTCTTT

d_gene: NA
abundance: NA
j_gene: TRBJ2-7
v_gene: TRBV7-3
CDR3aa: CASSLNGGSREQYF
CDR3nt: TGTGCCAGCAGCTTAAATGGGGGGTCTCGGGAGCAGTACTTC

d_gene: TRBD1
abundance: few
j_gene: TRBJ1-1
v_gene: TRBV30
CDR3aa: CAWIQGAGTEAFF
CDR3nt: TGTGCCTGGATACAGGGGGCAGGGACTGAAGCTTTCTTT

d_gene: TRBD1
abundance: NA
j_gene: TRBJ2-7
v_gene: TRBV7-3
CDR3aa: CASSRGGRFHEQYF
CDR3nt: TGTGCCAGCAGCCGAGGGGGCCGTTTCCACGAGCAGTACTTC

d_gene: NA
abundance: once
j_gene: TRBJ1-6
v_gene: TRBV10-2
CDR3aa: CASGGVGGVSPLHF
CDR3nt: TGCGCCAGCGGGGGTGTGGGGGGAGTTTCACCCCTCCACTTT

d_gene: TRBD1
abundance: many
j_gene: TRBJ2-1
v_gene: TRBV6-1
CDR3aa: CASSPRGSYNEQFF
CDR3nt: TGTGCCAGCAGTCCCAGGGGGTCCTACAATGAGCAGTTCTTC

d_gene: NA
abundance: NA
j_gene: TRBJ2-1
v_gene: TRBV21-1
CDR3aa: CASSKGRGTSEYNEQFF
CDR3nt: TGTGCCAGCAGCAAAGGCAGAGGGACTAGCGAGTACAATGAGCAGTTCTTC

d_gene: NA
abundance: NA
j_gene: TRBJ1-2
v_gene: TRBV5-5
CDR3aa: CASSHQLRDGEYGYTF
CDR3nt: TGTGCCAGCAGCCACCAGCTCCGGGACGGAGAATATGGCTACACCTTC

d_gene: NA
abundance: NA
j_gene: TRBJ1-1
v_gene: TRBV28
CDR3aa: CASSLSVSLGAGF
CDR3nt: TGTGCCAGCAGTTTATCAGTTTCCCTGGGAGCGGGGTTT

d_gene: NA
abundance: NA
j_gene: TRBJ2-5
v_gene: TRBV9
CDR3aa: CASSVGQGETQYF
CDR3nt: TGTGCCAGCAGCGTAGGGCAGGGAGAGACCCAGTACTTC

d_gene: NA
abundance: NA
j_gene: TRBJ2-5
v_gene: TRBV19
CDR3aa: CASSIPREGGLGTQYF
CDR3nt: TGTGCCAGTAGTATCCCTCGGGAAGGGGGACTGGGGACCCAGTACTTC

d_gene: TRBD1
abundance: NA
j_gene: TRBJ2-6
v_gene: TRBV4-1
CDR3aa: CASSQEGDRGRGANVLTF
CDR3nt: TGCGCCAGCAGCCAAGAGGGCGACAGGGGGCGCGGGGCCAACGTCCTGACTTTC

d_gene: NA
abundance: once
j_gene: TRBJ1-2
v_gene: TRBV2
CDR3aa: CASSDRREGGYTF
CDR3nt: TGTGCCAGCAGTGATAGAAGGGAGGGTGGCTACACCTTC

d_gene: NA
abundance: NA
j_gene: TRBJ2-1
v_gene: TRBV4-3
CDR3aa: CASSKGTGGYNEQFF
CDR3nt: TGCGCCAGCAGCAAGGGTACAGGTGGATACAATGAGCAGTTCTTC

d_gene: NA
abundance: NA
j_gene: TRBJ1-4
v_gene: TRBV2
CDR3aa: CASSGLSGTSNEKLFF
CDR3nt: TGTGCCAGCAGTGGCCTCTCCGGGACCTCTAATGAAAAACTGTTTTTT

d_gene: NA
abundance: NA
j_gene: TRBJ2-7
v_gene: TRBV21-1
CDR3aa: CASSKWEQYF
CDR3nt: TGTGCCAGCAGCAAGTGGGAGCAGTACTTC

d_gene: NA
abundance: few
j_gene: TRBJ1-1
v_gene: TRBV4-2
CDR3aa: CASSHLDRNTEAFF
CDR3nt: TGTGCCAGCAGCCATCTCGATAGGAACACTGAAGCTTTCTTT

d_gene: NA
abundance: once
j_gene: TRBJ2-6
v_gene: TRBV29-1
CDR3aa: CSVEAGGSSGANVLTF
CDR3nt: TGCAGCGTTGAAGCTGGAGGGAGCTCTGGGGCCAACGTCCTGACTTTC

d_gene: NA
abundance: once
j_gene: TRBJ1-1
v_gene: TRBV6-1
CDR3aa: CASRGGLEAFF
CDR3nt: TGTGCCAGCAGGGGGGGCCTTGAAGCTTTCTTT

d_gene: TRBD2
abundance: few
j_gene: TRBJ2-7
v_gene: TRBV18
CDR3aa: CASSPRLSGTYEQYF
CDR3nt: TGTGCCAGCTCACCAAGACTTAGCGGGACGTACGAGCAGTACTTC

d_gene: NA
abundance: NA
j_gene: TRBJ2-1
v_gene: TRBV18
CDR3aa: CASSALAASYNEQFF
CDR3nt: TGTGCCAGCTCCGCTCTCGCGGCCTCCTACAATGAGCAGTTCTTC